The 18 T cell receptor beta chains below were found in one sample sequenced in a study of T cell responses to AZD1222 COVID-19 vaccine. TCRdb's table, derived via immunoSEQ multiplex PCR, lists solely in-frame clones and lacks some. The repertoire holds under 200,000 clones, with 85% to 95% as singletons. Sequenced material: peripheral blood, taken on day 0 of AZD1222 vaccination. The receptors come from an adult in good health.

The rearrangement uses TRBV7-9 and TRBJ1-1; maybe TRBD1 (6 bases). V lost 5 bases to trimming and J lost 12 bases, with 19 bases between them. The CDR3 loop spans 13 amino acids. Germline CDR1 and CDR2: SEHNR and FQNEAQ (reference sequence). CDR3 sequence reads: CASSPEIQGGTFF. The CDR3 DNA is TGTGCCAGCAGCCCCGAGATACAGGGAGGAACTTTCTTT. Together with reference TRBV7-9 and TRBJ1-1, the CDR3 gives the full variable domain: DTGVSQNPRHKITKRGQNVTFRCDPISEHNRLYWYRQTLGQGPEFLTYFQNEAQLEKSRLLSDRFSAERPKGSFSTLEIQRTEQGDSAMYLCASSPEIQGGTFFGQGTRLTVV.

The V gene is TRBV3-1 (or the pseudogene TRBV3-2), the J gene TRBJ1-2, with 7 nucleotides matching TRBD1. With 7 bases clipped from V and 7 bases from J, the junction kept 3 bases outside the gene matches. CDR1 and CDR2 (germline): LGHDT, YNNKEL (reference sequence). This CDR3 has 11 residues. The CDR3 protein is CASTQGGGYTF. DNA for the CDR3: TGTGCCAGCACCCAGGGGGGTGGCTACACCTTC.

The V gene is TRBV6-5, the J gene TRBJ1-1, with D maybe TRBD1 (6 bases). The CDR3 consists of 15 residues. The germline V gene has CDR1 MNHEY and CDR2 SVGAGI. V lost 3 bases to trimming and J lost 1 base, with 12 bases between them. DNA for the CDR3: TGTGCCAGCAGTTATGAAGGGACACAGAACACTGAAGCTTTCTTT. It is translated as CASSYEGTQNTEAFF.

The genes are TRBV5-6 and TRBJ2-7, with D perhaps TRBD1 (5 bases). CDR3 length: 15 amino acids. CDR1 and CDR2 from the germline V gene are SGHDT and YYEEEE. V was trimmed by 2 bases and J by 1 base, leaving 13 bases between them. In DNA, the CDR3 is TGTGCCAGCAGCTTTCTGTGGCAGGGATCCTACGAGCAGTACTTC. Amino acids: CASSFLWQGSYEQYF.

The chain uses TRBV7-9 and TRBJ1-1, with TRBD1 matching 8 bases. This CDR3 is built from 15 residues. The germline V gene has CDR1 SEHNR and CDR2 FQNEAQ (reference sequence). Trimming took 6 bases from V and 2 from J; bases not matched to a gene: 8. CDR3 residues: CASSRTGQGNTEAFF. Here the CDR3 DNA reads TGTGCCAGCAGTCGAACCGGACAGGGAAACACTGAAGCTTTCTTT.

This sequence joins TRBV24-1 and TRBJ2-1, with D uncertain. The germline CDR1 and CDR2 sequences are KGHDR and SFDVKD. The V gene lost 3 bases and the J gene lost 7 bases, with 12 bases spanning the gap. CDR3 size: 14 residues. The CDR3 reads CATSDTGPVNEQFF. DNA of the CDR3: TGTGCCACCAGTGATACTGGTCCGGTTAATGAGCAGTTCTTC.

This chain connects TRBV30 to TRBJ1-3; D possibly corresponds to TRBD1 (5 bases). The CDR3 consists of 14 residues. CDR1 is GTSNPN, CDR2 SVGIG, per germline (reference sequence). Trimming left V 4 bases short and J 2 bases short, with 12 bases between. CDR3: CAWNWGITGNTIYF. The CDR3 DNA reads as TGTGCCTGGAACTGGGGCATTACTGGAAACACCATATATTTT.

The chain is built from TRBV13 and TRBJ2-1; 10 bases line up with TRBD2. Germline-derived CDR1 and CDR2 are PRHDT and FYEKMQ (reference sequence). Germline trimming cut 5 bases from V and 9 bases from J; bases unmatched to any gene: 13. CDR3 length: 16 amino acids. CDR3 in amino acids: CASSQLRLAGDTEQFF. The CDR3 DNA reads as TGTGCCAGCAGCCAACTCCGGCTAGCGGGAGATACTGAGCAGTTCTTC.

The genes are TRBV18 and TRBJ2-6; tentatively, D is TRBD2 (5 bases). In germline, CDR1 is KGHSH, CDR2 LQKENI. The CDR3 is made up of 19 amino acids. V lost 1 base, J lost 0 bases, and 16 bases lay in between. CDR3 nucleotide sequence: TGTGCCAGCTCACCACTGCCACTAAGCGGAAGCTCTGGGGCCAACGTCCTGACTTTC. It translates to CASSPLPLSGSSGANVLTF.

The rearrangement links TRBV18 to TRBJ1-5; D not resolved. This CDR3 spans 15 amino acids. V was cut by 2 bases and J by 2 bases, with 10 bases left in between. CDR1 KGHSH and CDR2 LQKENI come from the germline V gene. This CDR3 is CASSPSRQGNQPQHF. The CDR3 region has the DNA TGTGCCAGCTCACCATCACGGCAGGGCAATCAGCCCCAGCATTTT.

This chain joins TRBV30 and TRBJ1-5; no clear D. Between the trimmed V and J ends, which lost 0 bases and 5 bases, there was a span of 8 bases. This CDR3 region has 13 residues. CDR1 GTSNPN and CDR2 SVGIG come from the germline V gene (reference sequence). The CDR3 nucleotides read TGTGCCTGGAGTGTAAGGGCGGATCAGCCCCAGCATTTT. Translating it yields CAWSVRADQPQHF.

The chain's CDR3 is CASSHDLAAYRETQYF. In DNA form, the CDR3 reads TGCGCCAGCAGCCATGATCTAGCGGCCTATAGGGAGACCCAGTACTTC. The V and J genes are TRBV4-1 and TRBJ2-5; the match to TRBD2 covers 7 bases. The CDR3 is 16 residues long. J lost 5 bases, V lost 3 bases, and 12 bases had no gene match. Germline CDR1 MGHRA, CDR2 YSYEKL.

The CDR3 here is CASSTGTAYGYTF. The CDR3 DNA reads TGTGCCAGCAGCACCGGGACCGCCTATGGCTACACCTTC. The chain carries TRBV13 and TRBJ1-2; tentative D call: TRBD1 (5 bases). Germline assignment: CDR1 PRHDT and CDR2 FYEKMQ (reference sequence). This CDR3 has 13 residues. V was pared by 5 bases and J by 4 bases, with 11 bases between.

The chain couples TRBV11-2 to TRBJ1-2, with D possibly matching TRBD1 (5 bases). The CDR3 consists of 13 residues. Between the trimmed V and J ends, which lost 2 bases and 6 bases, there was a span of 10 bases. Germline-derived CDR1 and CDR2 are SGHAT and FQNNGV. CDR3 in amino acids: CASSLRGLHGYTF. DNA of the CDR3: TGTGCCAGCAGCTTAAGGGGATTGCATGGCTACACCTTC.

The chain employs TRBV13 and TRBJ2-7; 9 bases line up with TRBD1. J was trimmed by 6 bases and V by 4 bases; bases with no gene match: 7. The CDR3 is 14 residues long. The germline gives CDR1 PRHDT, CDR2 FYEKMQ (reference sequence). The CDR3, as DNA: TGTGCCAGCAGCTCACAGGGGGCTTGGGGCGAGCAGTACTTC. Protein sequence: CASSSQGAWGEQYF.

The chain is built from TRBV5-1 and TRBJ2-7, with D perhaps being TRBD1 or TRBD2 (6 bases each). This CDR3 spans 14 amino acids. V was clipped by 2 bases and J by 6 bases, with 15 bases between them. Germline V gives CDR1 SGHRS, CDR2 YFSETQ. The CDR3 DNA reads as TGCGCCAGCAGCTTCCGGTCGGGGGCCAGCGAGCAGTACTTC. Translated: CASSFRSGASEQYF. The whole variable domain, remainder taken from reference TRBV5-1 and TRBJ2-7, is KAGVTQTPRYLIKTRGQQVTLSCSPISGHRSVSWYQQTPGQGLQFLFEYFSETQRNKGNFPGRFSGRQFSNSRSEMNVSTLELGDSALYLCASSFRSGASEQYFGPGTRLTVT.

The chain is built from TRBV12-3 or TRBV12-4 and TRBJ1-2; 7 nucleotides match TRBD1. The V gene end was trimmed by 8 bases and the J gene end by 8 bases; junction bases not matched to a gene: 8. This CDR3 spans 12 amino acids. The CDR3 nucleotides read TGTGCCAGCCTACAGGGGAAGGGGGGCTACACCTTC. Its translation: CASLQGKGGYTF.

About this clone itself: A read error may account for a junction end that differs from germline. The rearrangement uses TRBV20-1 and TRBJ1-2; D call uncertain. Germline V lookup: CDR1 DFQATT, CDR2 SNEGSKA (reference sequence). This CDR3 has 8 residues. The CDR3 nucleotides are TGCAGCCCTGGGAGGGCTGCCTTC. Translated: CSPGRAAF.